This passage covers 7 T cell receptor beta chains from one sample sequenced in a study of shared clonotypes between healthy human individuals. Sequencing used immunoSEQ multiplex PCR; TCRdb keeps in-frame clones, though not all of them. Among hundreds of thousands of clones listed, less than 85% were seen once. Sequenced material: memory CD4+ T cells sorted from blood. Stated subset: CD45RA-negative fraction. These receptors were obtained from a woman under 40 in good health.

V and J are TRBV9 and TRBJ2-7; the D gene could be TRBD1 or TRBD2 (6 bases each). CDR3 size: 13 residues. V was trimmed by 0 bases and J by 5 bases, leaving 9 bases between them. CDR1 SGDLS and CDR2 YYNGEE come from the germline V gene. The CDR3 protein is CASSVVGGNEQYF. Here the CDR3 DNA reads TGTGCCAGCAGCGTAGTCGGGGGCAACGAGCAGTACTTC.

The chain carries TRBV5-1 and TRBJ2-5; tentatively, D is TRBD1 (6 bases). V lost 3 bases, J lost 3 bases, and 18 bases lay in between. In germline, CDR1 is SGHRS, CDR2 YFSETQ. This CDR3 comprises 16 residues. The CDR3 region has the DNA TGCGCCAGCAGCTACGGACAGACCTGGGCGGAAGAGACCCAGTACTTC. Its protein is CASSYGQTWAEETQYF.

V usage is TRBV27 and J usage is TRBJ1-3; tentative D call: TRBD1 (6 bases). V was trimmed by 1 base and J by 3 bases, leaving 13 bases between them. Germline lookup yields CDR1 MNHEY and CDR2 SMNVEV (reference sequence). The CDR3 extends over 16 amino acids. The CDR3 DNA reads as TGTGCCAGCAGTTTATACCCAGGGGTTGGTGGAAACACCATATATTTT. Amino acid sequence: CASSLYPGVGGNTIYF.

The CDR3: CASSDTDVYEQYF. The CDR3 DNA follows: TGTGCCAGCAGCGATACTGACGTCTACGAGCAGTACTTC. V is TRBV6-5 and J is TRBJ2-7; D is uncertain. Trimming cost V 6 bases and J 3 bases, with 12 bases left between them. The CDR3 spans 13 residues. The germline V gene has CDR1 MNHEY and CDR2 SVGAGI.

CDR3: CASRVHETGFSGANVLTF. CDR3 in DNA: TGCGCCAGCAGAGTACACGAGACAGGGTTTAGTGGGGCCAACGTCCTGACTTTC. The rearrangement links TRBV5-1 to TRBJ2-6; 7 bases align to TRBD1. CDR3 length: 18 residues. J gave up 3 bases and V 5 bases, and 14 bases lay outside the gene matches. The V gene's germline CDR1 is SGHRS and CDR2 YFSETQ.

The chain couples TRBV28 to TRBJ1-2; TRBD1 agrees at 8 bases. The CDR3 totals 18 residues. Germline CDR1 and CDR2: MDHEN and SYDVKM. V shed 5 bases and J 2 bases; nucleotides not matched to a gene: 16. The CDR3 DNA sequence: TGTGCCAGCAGTCCCAACCTGCTGAGGCAGGGGGCCAACTATGGCTACACCTTC. This sequence encodes CASSPNLLRQGANYGYTF.

A remark on this clone: The germline gene is not matched at one end of the junction; a read error may be the cause. The rearrangement uses TRBV9 and TRBJ2-2; 7 nucleotides align to TRBD1. The CDR3 runs 14 residues. From germline, CDR1 is SGDLS and CDR2 YYNGEE. The CDR3 DNA follows: TGTGCCTGCAGCCGGGACAGGAACACCGGGGAGCTGTTTTTT. Its translation is CACSRDRNTGELFF.